Listed here are 10 T cell receptor beta chains from one sample, sequenced in a study of memory CD4+ T cells and cytomegalovirus serostatus. The method was immunoSEQ multiplex PCR; TCRdb's version includes in-frame clones alone and lacks a portion of them. The repertoire holds 50,000 to 75,000 clones, approximately 85% seen once, with roughly 0.95% in the top ten. Single viable CD3+CD4+CD8-CD45RO+ cells were sorted as the memory CD4+ T cells. The sample comprised memory CD4+ T cells from blood. The receptor source for this set is an adult in good health and CMV-seronegative.

The chain recombines TRBV30 with TRBJ2-1; tentatively, D is TRBD2 (6 bases). The CDR3 covers 14 residues. Trimming took 4 bases from V and 6 from J, leaving 16 bases between them. CDR1 and CDR2 from the germline V gene are GTSNPN and SVGIG (reference sequence). This CDR3 is CAWTYGGVINEQFF. As DNA, the CDR3 is TGTGCCTGGACCTACGGCGGGGTGATCAATGAGCAGTTCTTC.

The rearrangement links TRBV7-9 to TRBJ1-4; D not certain. There are 16 residues in the CDR3. Germline-derived CDR1 and CDR2 are SEHNR and FQNEAQ (reference sequence). V was shortened by 3 bases and J by 0 bases, with 11 bases between the two germline ends. CDR3 sequence: CASSFGSSATNEKLFF. The CDR3 coding sequence is TGTGCCAGCAGCTTTGGCAGTTCTGCAACTAATGAAAAACTGTTTTTT.

This chain links TRBV11-2 with TRBJ1-4, with a weak D call TRBD1 (5 bases). V lost 5 bases and J 4 bases, leaving 11 bases between the germline ends. The CDR3 length is 14 residues. Germline V gene sequence: CDR1 SGHAT, CDR2 FQNNGV. The CDR3 DNA reads as TGTGCCAGCAGCCCCCAGGGATATAATGAAAAACTGTTTTTT. Residues: CASSPQGYNEKLFF.

V is TRBV12-2 and J is TRBJ2-2; the table's D call of TRBD2 was not tested on the DNA. TRBV12-2 is an annotated pseudogene. The CDR3 sequence is 19 residues long. The CDR3 is CASRPRVSTSGTITGELFF. CDR3 in DNA: TGTGCAAGTCGCCCCCGAGTAAGTACTAGCGGGACAATCACCGGGGAGCTGTTTTTT.

V and J are TRBV5-1 and TRBJ1-4, with 8 bases aligning to TRBD1. Germline loops: CDR1 SGHRS, CDR2 YFSETQ. The CDR3 loop spans 16 amino acids. The trim removed 2 bases at V and 3 bases at J, leaving 6 bases unmatched. This CDR3 is CASSFVPGQANEKLFF. DNA of the CDR3: TGCGCCAGCAGCTTTGTACCGGGACAGGCTAATGAAAAACTGTTTTTT. The full variable domain, its missing parts supplied by reference TRBV5-1 and TRBJ1-4, is KAGVTQTPRYLIKTRGQQVTLSCSPISGHRSVSWYQQTPGQGLQFLFEYFSETQRNKGNFPGRFSGRQFSNSRSEMNVSTLELGDSALYLCASSFVPGQANEKLFFGSGTQLSVL.

This clone came up once. The chain uses TRBV2 and TRBJ2-7; no definite D call. In germline, CDR1 is SNHLY, CDR2 FYNNEI. V lost 2 bases and J 3 bases, leaving 8 bases between the germline ends. There are 13 residues in the CDR3. The CDR3 spells CASSERKYYEQYF. The DNA for the CDR3 is TGTGCCAGCAGTGAAAGGAAGTACTACGAGCAGTACTTC.

The chain is built from TRBV9 and TRBJ2-3; either TRBD1 or TRBD2 may fit D (5 bases each). The ends were cut back, 2 bases at V and 4 bases at J, with 17 bases in the middle. Germline loops: CDR1 SGDLS, CDR2 YYNGEE. This CDR3 is built from 16 residues. The CDR3 spells CASSVSAGGAADTQYF. DNA for the CDR3: TGTGCCAGCAGCGTCTCGGCGGGTGGGGCGGCAGATACGCAGTATTTT. Full variable domain (missing parts from reference TRBV9 and TRBJ2-3): DSGVTQTPKHLITATGQRVTLRCSPRSGDLSVYWYQQSLDQGLQFLIQYYNGEERAKGNILERFSAQQFPDLHSELNLSSLELGDSALYFCASSVSAGGAADTQYFGPGTRLTVL.

On this clone: The same CDR3 is also encoded by other DNA sequences in this sample. In nucleotides, the CDR3 is TGTGCCAGCAGTCCCATCCATGGTTACCAAGAGACCCAGTACTTC. Its protein product is CASSPIHGYQETQYF. The chain has TRBV28 and TRBJ2-5; D not certain. The length of the CDR3 is 15 residues. The germline V gene has CDR1 MDHEN and CDR2 SYDVKM. V was trimmed by 5 bases and J by 0 bases, leaving 13 bases between them. Using reference TRBV28 and TRBJ2-5 for the parts outside the CDR3, the full variable domain is DVKVTQSSRYLVKRTGEKVFLECVQDMDHENMFWYRQDPGLGLRLIYFSYDVKMKEKGDIPEGYSVSREKKERFSLILESASTNQTSMYLCASSPIHGYQETQYFGPGTRLLVL.

The chain couples TRBV6-1 to TRBJ1-4, with 9 bases matching TRBD1. V shed 6 bases, J shed 5 bases, and the junction held 7 bases outside the gene matches. This CDR3 contains 15 residues. Germline V gene sequence: CDR1 MNHNS, CDR2 SASEGT. The CDR3 coding sequence is TGTGCCAGCAGGAGGGACAGGGCAAGGAATGAAAAACTGTTTTTT. Its protein product is CASRRDRARNEKLFF.

This chain links TRBV7-2 with TRBJ1-2, with D tentatively TRBD1 (6 bases). The CDR3 is made up of 13 amino acids. Germline V gives CDR1 SGHTA, CDR2 FQGNSA. The V and J ends lost 1 base and 8 bases respectively, with 11 bases between them. For the CDR3, the DNA is TGTGCCAGCAGCTTAGGTGGGGGCCGAGGCTACACCTTC. The encoded protein is CASSLGGGRGYTF.